These 4 T cell receptor beta chains came from one sample sequenced in a study of blood T cell repertoires in COVID-19. Repertoires were generated with immunoSEQ multiplex PCR, while TCRdb's copy carries only in-frame clones and drops some. The sample carries 100,000 to 120,000 clones, roughly 79% recorded once. The sample was peripheral blood. All receptors come from a woman of 80 years or more with active or convalescent COVID-19.

The chain couples TRBV5-1 to TRBJ1-1; D is unresolved. This CDR3 is built from 13 residues. In germline, CDR1 is SGHRS, CDR2 YFSETQ. Trimming removed 1 base from V and 7 bases from J, with 11 bases in between. This CDR3 is CASSLSGSNEAFF. CDR3 DNA sequence: TGCGCCAGCAGCTTGAGCGGCAGCAATGAAGCTTTCTTT.

V and J are TRBV9 and TRBJ1-1, with 10 bases lining up with TRBD1. This CDR3 region has 15 residues. Germline V gene lookup returns CDR1 SGDLS and CDR2 YYNGEE. Losses at the gene ends were 6 bases for V and 1 base for J; bases not matched to a gene: 6. CDR3 sequence: CASTRTGGPNTEAFF. The CDR3 DNA reads TGTGCCAGCACCCGGACAGGGGGACCGAACACTGAAGCTTTCTTT.

The CDR3 sequence is CASRLDSYEQYF. The CDR3 DNA reads as TGTGCCAGCAGATTGGACAGCTACGAGCAGTACTTC. The chain couples TRBV2 to TRBJ2-7; D might be TRBD1 (6 bases). This CDR3 spans 12 amino acids. V lost 6 bases and J lost 3, with 9 bases in between. Germline loops: CDR1 SNHLY, CDR2 FYNNEI.

The CDR3 here is CASSLTGTEDGYTF. DNA of the CDR3: TGTGCCAGCAGCCTCACTGGGACAGAGGATGGCTACACCTTC. V and J are TRBV7-2 and TRBJ1-2, with TRBD1 matching over 7 bases. The CDR3 has 14 amino acids. Germline V lookup: CDR1 SGHTA, CDR2 FQGNSA. With 5 bases clipped from V and 6 bases from J, the junction kept 9 bases outside the gene matches. Based on the CDR3 plus reference TRBV7-2 and TRBJ1-2, the full variable domain is GAGVSQSPSNKVTEKGKDVELRCDPISGHTALYWYRQSLGQGLEFLIYFQGNSAPDKSGLPSDRFSAERTGGSVSTLTIQRTQQEDSAVYLCASSLTGTEDGYTFGSGTRLTVV.